This TCR beta chain derives from a study of T cells in Graves' hyperthyroidism and ophthalmopathy. CDR3 length: 17 residues. Germline CDR1 reads SEHNR; CDR2 reads FQNEAQ (reference sequence). About this clonotype: Germline and junction disagree at one end, which may indicate a read error.

It was RNA transcripts that yielded the amplified TCR beta CDR3 regions. HTBI primers were employed in a first-round RT-PCR of the TCR CDR3. A single record per CDR3 protein comes from TCRdb applying MiXCR to the multiplex PCR reads. The profile covers about 350,000 distinct CDR3 sequences, with roughly an eighth appearing a single time and about a third taken by the ten largest. The chain joins TRBV7-9 to TRBJ1-3, with unresolved D. Material for sequencing was blood. The origin of this receptor is a woman aged 40 to 55 with Graves' ophthalmopathy. Here the CDR3 DNA reads TGTGCCAGCAGCTTAGTGGCACCCGGTAGGGCTGGAAGCACCATATATTTT. Translating gives CASSLVAPGRAGSTIYF.